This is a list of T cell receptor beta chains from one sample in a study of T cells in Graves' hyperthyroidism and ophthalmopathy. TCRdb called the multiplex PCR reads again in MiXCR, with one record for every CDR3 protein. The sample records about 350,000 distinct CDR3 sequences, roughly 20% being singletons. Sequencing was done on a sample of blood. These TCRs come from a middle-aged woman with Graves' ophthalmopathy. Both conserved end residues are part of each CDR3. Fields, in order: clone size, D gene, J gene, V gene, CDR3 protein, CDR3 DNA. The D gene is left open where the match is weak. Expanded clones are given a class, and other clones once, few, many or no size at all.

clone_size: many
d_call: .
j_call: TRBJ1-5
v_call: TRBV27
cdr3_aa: CASSLRYNQPQHF
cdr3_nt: TGTGCCAGCAGTCTGCGGTACAATCAGCCCCAGCATTTT

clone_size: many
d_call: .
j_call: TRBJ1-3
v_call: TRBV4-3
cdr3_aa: CASRRGLGKENTIYF
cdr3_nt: TGCGCCAGCAGACGTGGCCTAGGAAAAGAAAACACCATATATTTT

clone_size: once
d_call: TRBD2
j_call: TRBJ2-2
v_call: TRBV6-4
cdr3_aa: CASSDRTAGGRANTGELFF
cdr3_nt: TGTGCCAGCAGTGACAGGACAGCAGGCGGGAGGGCAAACACCGGGGAGCTGTTTTTT

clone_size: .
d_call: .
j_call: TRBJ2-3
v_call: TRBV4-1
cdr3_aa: CASSPLLVADTQYF
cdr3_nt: TGCGCCAGCAGCCCTCTCTTGGTCGCAGATACGCAGTATTTT

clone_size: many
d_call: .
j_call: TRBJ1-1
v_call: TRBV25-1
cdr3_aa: CASSDVTEAFF
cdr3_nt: TGTGCCAGCAGTGATGTCACTGAAGCTTTCTTT

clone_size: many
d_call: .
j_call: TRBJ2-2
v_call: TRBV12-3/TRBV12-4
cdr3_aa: CASSMGIGELFF
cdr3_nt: TGTGCCAGCAGTATGGGGATCGGGGAGCTGTTTTTT

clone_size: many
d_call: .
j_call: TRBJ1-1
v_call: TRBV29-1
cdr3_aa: CSVGGSRNTEAFF
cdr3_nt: TGCAGCGTTGGGGGGTCCAGGAACACTGAAGCTTTCTTT

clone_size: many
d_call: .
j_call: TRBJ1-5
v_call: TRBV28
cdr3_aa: CASSSRQNSNQPQHF
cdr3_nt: TGTGCCAGCAGTTCCAGACAGAATAGCAATCAGCCCCAGCATTTT

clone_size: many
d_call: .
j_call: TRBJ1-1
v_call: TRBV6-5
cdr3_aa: CASRLDTGMNTEAFF
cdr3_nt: TGTGCCAGCCGCCTGGATACGGGGATGAACACTGAAGCTTTCTTT

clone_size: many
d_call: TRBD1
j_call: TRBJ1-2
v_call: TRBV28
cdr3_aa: CASTAERDSYGYTF
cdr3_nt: TGTGCCAGCACAGCAGAGCGGGACAGCTATGGCTACACCTTC

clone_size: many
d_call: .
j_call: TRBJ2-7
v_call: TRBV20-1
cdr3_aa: CSAALPGVYEQYF
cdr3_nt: TGCAGTGCAGCACTCCCAGGGGTCTACGAGCAGTACTTC

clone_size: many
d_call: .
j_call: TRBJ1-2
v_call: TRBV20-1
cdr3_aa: CSARSDYGYTF
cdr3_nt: TGCAGTGCTAGATCTGATTATGGCTACACCTTC

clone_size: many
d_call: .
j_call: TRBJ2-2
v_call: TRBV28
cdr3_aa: CASSPLVFGELFF
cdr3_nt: TGTGCCAGCAGTCCATTAGTATTCGGGGAGCTGTTTTTT

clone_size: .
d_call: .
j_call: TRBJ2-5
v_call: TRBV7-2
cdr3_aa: CASSLGGTVYQETQYF
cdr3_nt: TGTGCCAGCAGCTTAGGCGGGACAGTTTATCAAGAGACCCAGTACTTC

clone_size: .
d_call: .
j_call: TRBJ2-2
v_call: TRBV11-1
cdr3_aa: CASSPGGAARDGELFF
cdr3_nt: TGTGCCAGCAGTCCCGGGGGAGCGGCCCGGGACGGGGAGCTGTTTTTT

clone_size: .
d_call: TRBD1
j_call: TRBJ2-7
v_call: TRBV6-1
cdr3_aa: CASSRGQGSSEQYF
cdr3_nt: TGTGCCAGCAGTAGGGGACAGGGCAGTAGCGAGCAGTACTTC

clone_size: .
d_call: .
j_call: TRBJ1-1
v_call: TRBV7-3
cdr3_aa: CANGFGKNTEAFF
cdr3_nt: TGTGCCAACGGCTTCGGGAAGAACACTGAAGCTTTCTTT

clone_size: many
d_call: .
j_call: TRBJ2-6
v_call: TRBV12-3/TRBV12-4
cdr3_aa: CASSLLGPFLLTF
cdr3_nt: TGTGCCAGCAGTTTATTGGGCCCTTTCCTCCTGACTTTC

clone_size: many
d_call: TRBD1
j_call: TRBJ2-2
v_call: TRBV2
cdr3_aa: CASTRDSLNTGELFF
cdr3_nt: TGTGCCAGCACTAGGGACAGCCTTAACACCGGGGAGCTGTTTTTT

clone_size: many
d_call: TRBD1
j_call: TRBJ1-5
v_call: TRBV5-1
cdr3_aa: CASSVGQGVNQPQHF
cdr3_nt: TGCGCCAGCAGCGTAGGACAGGGGGTTAATCAGCCCCAGCATTTT

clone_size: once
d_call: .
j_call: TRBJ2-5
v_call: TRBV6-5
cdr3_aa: CASSDSGDYRTQYF
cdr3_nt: TGTGCCAGCAGTGACTCGGGAGACTACCGAACCCAGTACTTC

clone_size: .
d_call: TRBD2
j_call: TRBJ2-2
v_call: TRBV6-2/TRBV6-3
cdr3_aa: CASRLERDYYTGELFF
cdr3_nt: TGTGCCAGCAGACTGGAAAGGGACTATTACACCGGGGAGCTGTTTTTT